Included here is one TCR beta chain sequence, with context. Its antigen is not known. The record originates from a study of CD8+CD57+ T cells in acquired aplastic anemia. Study-wide background: The mean DNA yield obtained from sorted CD4+ and CD8+ cells came to roughly 3.4 ug. Among healthy donors, CD4+ cells averaged approximately 10 million reads.

This CDR3 has 16 residues. V gave up 3 bases and J gave up 8 bases; unmatched junction bases: 8. CDR1 and CDR2 from the germline V gene are SGHTA and FQGNSA. Researchers used genomic DNA as the template to profile TCR beta VDJ and CDR3. TCRdb recomputed calls from the reads with MiXCR, one row per CDR3 protein. This sample yields around 200,000 distinct CDR3 sequences, of which about 53% are seen a single time; around a sixth belongs to the top ten. Points from the study as a whole: Comparison of patients with controls identified about 27 shared CD8+ CDR3 sequences.

Specimen: sorted CD4+, CD8+, or CD8+CD57+ T cells (not recorded which) from PBMCs. The receptor was isolated from a human donor in good health, serving as a control. The rearrangement links TRBV7-2 to TRBJ2-1; 12 bases are shared with TRBD1. CDR3 sequence (DNA): TGTGCCAGCAGCTTCGACCGGGACAGGGGGCACCATGAGCAGTTCTTC. Protein: CASSFDRDRGHHEQFF.